The 30 T cell receptor beta chains below all came from one sample that was sequenced in a study of blood T cell repertoires in COVID-19. The protocol was immunoSEQ multiplex PCR, while the TCRdb copy is restricted to in-frame clones and leaves out a portion. This repertoire shows 150,000 to 200,000 clones, 75% to 85% found once; its top ten account for 4.5% to 7.5%. The sample taken for sequencing was PBMCs or T cells enriched from blood (not recorded which). These receptors were obtained from a man in his forties who had recovered from COVID-19.

This clone has only a few counts. J is TRBJ1-2 and V is TRBV4-2, with TRBD1 matching 9 bases. Germline loops: CDR1 LGHNA, CDR2 YNFKEQ. With V trimmed by 0 bases and J by 2 bases, 4 bases remained unmatched. The CDR3 contains 16 residues. The CDR3 DNA follows: TGTGCCAGCAGCCAAGAGCCCGGACAGGGGAACTATGGCTACACCTTC. Encoded protein: CASSQEPGQGNYGYTF.

This chain connects TRBV4-1 to TRBJ2-3; D perhaps matches TRBD2 (5 bases). Trimming pared 2 bases from V and 6 bases from J, leaving 9 bases between. CDR3 length: 13 amino acids. The germline CDR1 and CDR2 sequences are MGHRA and YSYEKL. The chain's CDR3 is CASSQRTGDTQYF. DNA for the CDR3: TGCGCCAGCAGCCAACGAACGGGGGATACGCAGTATTTT.

This rearrangement joins TRBV3-1 (or the pseudogene TRBV3-2) to TRBJ1-1; TRBD1 aligns across 10 bases. Unmatched junction bases numbered 1, after V lost 5 bases and J lost 4 bases. CDR3 length: 13 amino acids. From germline, CDR1 is LGHDT and CDR2 YNNKEL (reference sequence). Here the CDR3 reads CASSGDRGTEAFF. DNA for the CDR3: TGTGCCAGCAGCGGGGACAGGGGCACTGAAGCTTTCTTT.

The chain joins TRBV6-5 to TRBJ1-1; D remains ambiguous. V lost 6 bases and J lost 9, with 23 bases in between. The CDR3 length is 15 residues. CDR1 and CDR2 (germline): MNHEY, SVGAGI. The CDR3 reads CASSREGQPGNQAFF. Here the CDR3 DNA reads TGTGCCAGCAGCCGGGAAGGGCAGCCGGGTAATCAAGCTTTCTTT.

The chain employs TRBV27 and TRBJ2-7; the match to TRBD1 covers 8 bases. The ends lost 6 bases at V and 2 bases at J; junction bases unmatched: 6. The CDR3 is 14 amino acids. Germline V lookup: CDR1 MNHEY, CDR2 SMNVEV (reference sequence). CDR3 residues: CASSLGQGPYEQYF. The CDR3 coding sequence is TGTGCCAGCAGCCTTGGACAGGGCCCCTACGAGCAGTACTTC.

This sequence joins TRBV7-9 and TRBJ2-5; weak D call: TRBD2 (6 bases). The CDR3 length is 15 residues. Per the germline V gene, CDR1 is SEHNR and CDR2 is FQNEAQ (reference sequence). Trimming cost V 5 bases and J 4 bases, with 17 bases left between them. CDR3 bases: TGTGCCAGCAGCCCCGGGAGAGGGGTGGGAGAGACCCAGTACTTC. Encoded protein: CASSPGRGVGETQYF.

Only one count was recorded for this clone. V is TRBV5-1 and J is TRBJ1-4, with D unresolved. This CDR3 comprises 14 residues. Trimming shortened V by 4 bases and J by 4 bases, and 11 bases separated the two germline ends. Germline V CDR1 and CDR2: SGHRS, YFSETQ. CDR3 DNA: TGCGCCAGCAGCACGGTGGTTGATAATGAAAAACTGTTTTTT. Translating gives CASSTVVDNEKLFF. Together with reference TRBV5-1 and TRBJ1-4, the CDR3 gives the full variable domain: KAGVTQTPRYLIKTRGQQVTLSCSPISGHRSVSWYQQTPGQGLQFLFEYFSETQRNKGNFPGRFSGRQFSNSRSEMNVSTLELGDSALYLCASSTVVDNEKLFFGSGTQLSVL.

V usage is TRBV5-1 and J usage is TRBJ2-2, with TRBD1 identical over 8 bases. V was pared by 0 bases and J by 7 bases, with 8 bases of the junction left unmatched. Germline V CDR1 and CDR2: SGHRS, YFSETQ. This CDR3 region has 16 residues. CDR3: CASSLAPGGVGGELFF. For the CDR3, the DNA is TGCGCCAGCAGCTTGGCCCCAGGGGGCGTCGGCGGGGAGCTGTTTTTT.

Only a few counts were recorded for this clone. The V and J genes are TRBV30 and TRBJ1-3, with TRBD1 identical over 8 bases. V lost 5 bases and J lost 4; bases outside the gene matches: 13. This CDR3 is built from 16 residues. Germline CDR1 GTSNPN, CDR2 SVGIG (reference sequence). The CDR3 nucleotides read TGTGCCTGGGCTCCGGGACAGGCGAGAGGAGGAAACACCATATATTTT. Translation: CAWAPGQARGGNTIYF.

J is TRBJ1-4 and V is TRBV24-1, with 7 positions matching TRBD1. V shed 2 bases and J 8 bases; nucleotides not matched to a gene: 7. Germline CDR1 is KGHDR and CDR2 is SFDVKD. This CDR3 has 15 residues. The CDR3 coding sequence is TGTGCCACCAGTGATTCCCTGACAGGGTCCGAAAAACTGTTTTTT. Encoded protein: CATSDSLTGSEKLFF.

The chain carries TRBV24-1 and TRBJ2-1, with 7 positions matching TRBD1. V shed 2 bases, J shed 7 bases, and the junction held 16 bases outside the gene matches. This CDR3 is built from 18 residues. CDR1 and CDR2 (germline): KGHDR, SFDVKD. The CDR3 protein is CATSDYRQGEYGKNEQFF. The CDR3, as DNA: TGTGCCACCAGTGATTACCGACAGGGAGAGTATGGGAAGAATGAGCAGTTCTTC.

CDR3 sequence reads: CASGLAGVSSSYEQYF. The CDR3 DNA reads as TGTGCCAGCGGACTAGCGGGGGTGTCGTCCTCCTACGAGCAGTACTTC. V and J are TRBV19 and TRBJ2-7, with 13 bases identical to TRBD2. The V gene end was trimmed by 9 bases and the J gene end by 0 bases; junction bases not matched to a gene: 8. The CDR3 has 16 amino acids. CDR1 and CDR2 from the germline V gene are LNHDA and SQIVND (reference sequence).

J is TRBJ2-7 and V is TRBV6-5, with 8 bases fitting TRBD1. This CDR3 contains 13 residues. Germline CDR1 and CDR2: MNHEY and SVGAGI. Trimming removed 7 bases from V and 1 base from J; junction bases left unmatched: 3. The DNA of the CDR3 is TGTGCCAGCAATAACAGGGGGTCCTACGAGCAGTACTTC. This encodes CASNNRGSYEQYF.

The J gene is TRBJ2-5, the V gene TRBV20-1; tentative D call: TRBD1 (5 bases). This CDR3 is built from 11 residues. Trimming shortened V by 7 bases and J by 1 base, and 7 bases separated the two germline ends. CDR1 and CDR2 from the germline V gene are DFQATT and SNEGSKA (reference sequence). CDR3 amino acids: CSVRGQETQYF. CDR3 DNA: TGCAGTGTAAGGGGCCAAGAGACCCAGTACTTC.

The chain links TRBV7-9 to TRBJ1-4; 8 nucleotides match TRBD1. With V trimmed by 5 bases and J by 3 bases, 8 bases remained unmatched. This CDR3 region has 16 residues. Germline CDR1 reads SEHNR; CDR2 reads FQNEAQ (reference sequence). As DNA, the CDR3 is TGTGCCAGCAGCCGTAGGTCAGGGGGCTCTAATGAAAAACTGTTTTTT. This codes for CASSRRSGGSNEKLFF.

This clone occurred a few times. The rearrangement joins TRBV21-1 to TRBJ1-6; the table gives TRBD1 as D, unverified against the DNA. TRBV21-1 represents a pseudogene. CDR3 length: 17 residues. This CDR3 is CASSSYQGISYNSPLHF. The CDR3 nucleotides are TGTGCCAGCAGCAGCTACCAGGGGATCTCCTATAATTCACCCCTCCACTTT.

Of note for this clone: In the same sample, other DNA sequences code for this CDR3. The chain uses TRBV24-1 and TRBJ2-3; 8 positions match TRBD1. The CDR3 length is 15 residues. V shed 4 bases and J 1 base; nucleotides not matched to a gene: 3. The germline V gene encodes CDR1 KGHDR and CDR2 SFDVKD. The CDR3 DNA reads TGTGCCACCAGTGAGCCGGGACAGGGCACAGATACGCAGTATTTT. The encoded protein is CATSEPGQGTDTQYF.

The chain links TRBV14 to TRBJ1-4, with 8 bases that match TRBD1. The CDR3 totals 16 residues. Germline V gene lookup returns CDR1 SGHDN and CDR2 FVKESK. J lost 6 bases, V lost 0 bases, and 6 bases had no gene match. CDR3 amino acids: CASSQDPGQGYEKLFF. As DNA, the CDR3 is TGTGCCAGCAGCCAAGATCCAGGACAGGGTTATGAAAAACTGTTTTTT. The entire variable domain, with the rest obtained from reference TRBV14 and TRBJ1-4, is as follows: EAGVTQFPSHSVIEKGQTVTLRCDPISGHDNLYWYRRVMGKEIKFLLHFVKESKQDESGMPNNRFLAERTGGTYSTLKVQPAELEDSGVYFCASSQDPGQGYEKLFFGSGTQLSVL.

This clone was seen more than once but under ten times. V and J are TRBV7-9 and TRBJ1-1; possibly TRBD1 for D (5 bases). Germline V gives CDR1 SEHNR, CDR2 FQNEAQ (reference sequence). The CDR3 loop spans 15 amino acids. Trimming stripped 5 bases from V and 0 bases from J, with 13 bases between. The DNA for the CDR3 is TGTGCCAGCAGCCCCAGGGAGGACTTGAACACTGAAGCTTTCTTT. Amino acids: CASSPREDLNTEAFF.

The J gene is TRBJ2-2, the V gene TRBV7-3, with a tentative D call TRBD2 (6 bases). The V end was cut by 5 bases, the J end by 5 bases, with 12 bases between. Germline values: CDR1 SGHTA, CDR2 FQGTGA. The CDR3 consists of 14 residues. In DNA form, the CDR3 reads TGTGCCAGCAGCACCCGCGGGGAAACCGGGGAGCTGTTTTTT. Translation: CASSTRGETGELFF.

This chain joins TRBV7-2 and TRBJ1-3, with D unclear. Germline loops: CDR1 SGHTA, CDR2 FQGNSA. The CDR3 has 16 amino acids. Trimming took off 1 base at V and 0 bases at J, with 10 bases between the two ends. CDR3 in amino acids: CASSLGDGSSGNTIYF. CDR3 DNA sequence: TGTGCCAGCAGCTTAGGGGATGGGAGCTCTGGAAACACCATATATTTT.

The chain is built from TRBV5-1 and TRBJ2-7; D not certain. The V and J ends lost 0 bases and 5 bases respectively, with 9 bases between them. The germline CDR1 and CDR2 sequences are SGHRS and YFSETQ. The CDR3 extends over 13 amino acids. Here the CDR3 reads CASSLAPGNEQYV. Here the CDR3 DNA reads TGCGCCAGCAGCTTGGCTCCAGGCAACGAGCAGTACGTC.

The genes are TRBV6-6 and TRBJ2-5; D is uncertain. The CDR3 runs 16 residues. V dropped 6 bases and J dropped 3 bases, with 20 bases sitting between them. Germline lookup yields CDR1 MNHNY and CDR2 SVGAGI (reference sequence). In DNA form, the CDR3 reads TGTGCCAGCAGCTTTTTGGCTCAAACCTTGAAAGAGACCCAGTACTTC. As protein: CASSFLAQTLKETQYF.

This chain's CDR3 is CASSLAGTWNTEAFF. The CDR3 DNA follows: TGTGCCAGCAGCTTAGCGGGCACCTGGAACACTGAAGCTTTCTTT. The chain uses TRBV7-2 and TRBJ1-1; D is ambiguous. The V end lost 0 bases, the J end lost 1 base, and 9 bases lay between the germline ends. Germline-derived CDR1 and CDR2 are SGHTA and FQGNSA. The length of the CDR3 is 15 residues.

This clone appeared once. CDR3: CASSLAVSGGAFF. The CDR3 coding sequence is TGTGCCAGCAGCTTAGCTGTATCAGGGGGAGCTTTCTTT. The rearrangement links TRBV7-9 to TRBJ1-1; 7 bases map to TRBD1. V shed 0 bases and J 10 bases; nucleotides not matched to a gene: 5. Germline V lookup: CDR1 SEHNR, CDR2 FQNEAQ (reference sequence). CDR3 size: 13 residues.

CDR3 region: CASSVGAGGPREQFF. The CDR3 region has the DNA TGTGCCAGCAGCGTAGGGGCGGGGGGGCCAAGAGAGCAGTTCTTC. The chain recombines TRBV9 with TRBJ2-1; 9 bases match TRBD2. Germline CDR1 reads SGDLS; CDR2 reads YYNGEE. Losses at the gene ends were 0 bases for V and 10 bases for J; bases not matched to a gene: 8. The CDR3 totals 15 residues.

The rearrangement uses TRBV24-1 and TRBJ2-5; TRBD1 is a possible D gene (5 bases). The CDR3 runs to 15 residues. Germline V lookup: CDR1 KGHDR, CDR2 SFDVKD. The V end lost 5 bases, the J end lost 5 bases, and 17 bases lay between the germline ends. The CDR3: CATSGPTELGETQYF. The CDR3 DNA sequence: TGTGCCACCAGTGGTCCGACAGAACTCGGGGAGACCCAGTACTTC.

A single count supports this clone. This rearrangement joins TRBV6-5 to TRBJ2-1, with 7 bases that match TRBD1. The CDR3 consists of 14 residues. Trimming took 8 bases from V and 4 from J; bases not matched to a gene: 8. Germline CDR1 MNHEY, CDR2 SVGAGI. CDR3 sequence: CASGRDRVYNEQFF. CDR3 nucleotides: TGTGCCAGCGGGCGAGACAGGGTGTACAATGAGCAGTTCTTC.

This clone came up a few times. This chain links TRBV7-3 with TRBJ1-1; D unresolved. This CDR3 is 14 amino acids long. V lost 5 bases to trimming and J lost 2 bases, with 12 bases between them. Germline values: CDR1 SGHTA, CDR2 FQGTGA. CDR3 in amino acids: CASSSTEGNTEAFF. The CDR3 coding sequence is TGTGCCAGCAGCAGCACCGAGGGTAACACTGAAGCTTTCTTT.

The V gene is TRBV3-1 (or the pseudogene TRBV3-2), the J gene TRBJ1-3, with TRBD1 as a possible D gene (6 bases). Germline CDR1 is LGHDT and CDR2 is YNNKEL (reference sequence). Trimming stripped 6 bases from V and 0 bases from J, with 12 bases between. The CDR3 extends over 15 amino acids. Here the CDR3 reads CASSRTGSSGNTIYF. CDR3 in DNA: TGTGCCAGCAGTCGTACAGGGTCCTCTGGAAACACCATATATTTT.